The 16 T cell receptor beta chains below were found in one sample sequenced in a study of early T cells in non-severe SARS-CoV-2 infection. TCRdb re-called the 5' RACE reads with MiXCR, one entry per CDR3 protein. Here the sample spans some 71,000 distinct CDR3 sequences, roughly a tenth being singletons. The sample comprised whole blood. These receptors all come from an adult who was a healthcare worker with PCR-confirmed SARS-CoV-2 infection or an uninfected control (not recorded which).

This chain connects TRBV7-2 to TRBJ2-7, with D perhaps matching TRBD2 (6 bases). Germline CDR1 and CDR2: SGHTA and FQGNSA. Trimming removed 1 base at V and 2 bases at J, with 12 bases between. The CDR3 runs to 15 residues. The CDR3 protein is CASSLENGGPYEQYF. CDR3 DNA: TGTGCCAGCAGCTTAGAAAACGGAGGGCCCTACGAGCAGTACTTC.

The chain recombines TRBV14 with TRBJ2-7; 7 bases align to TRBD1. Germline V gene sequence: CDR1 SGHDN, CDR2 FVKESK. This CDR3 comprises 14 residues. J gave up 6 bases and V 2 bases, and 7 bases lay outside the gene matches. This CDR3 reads CASSQRGQVGEQYF. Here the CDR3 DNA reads TGTGCCAGCAGCCAAAGAGGACAGGTGGGCGAGCAGTACTTC.

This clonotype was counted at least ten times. CDR3 nucleotide sequence: TGTGCCAGCAGCTTGCTGGGGACAGATACGCAGTATTTT. Its protein product is CASSLLGTDTQYF. The genes are TRBV5-6 and TRBJ2-3, with D uncertain. The CDR3 has 13 residues. CDR1 is SGHDT, CDR2 YYEEEE, per germline. Between the trimmed V and J ends, which lost 1 base and 3 bases, there was a span of 6 bases. The whole variable domain, remainder taken from reference TRBV5-6 and TRBJ2-3, is DAGVTQSPTHLIKTRGQQVTLRCSPKSGHDTVSWYQQALGQGPQFIFQYYEEEERQRGNFPDRFSGHQFPNYSSELNVNALLLGDSALYLCASSLLGTDTQYFGPGTRLTVL.

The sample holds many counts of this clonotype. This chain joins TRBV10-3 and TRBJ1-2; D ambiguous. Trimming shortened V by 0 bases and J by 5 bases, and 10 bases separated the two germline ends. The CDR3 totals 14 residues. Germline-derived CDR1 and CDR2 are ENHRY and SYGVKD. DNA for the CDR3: TGTGCCATCAGTGAGTCGATGGGAGAGTATGGCTACACCTTC. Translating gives CAISESMGEYGYTF.

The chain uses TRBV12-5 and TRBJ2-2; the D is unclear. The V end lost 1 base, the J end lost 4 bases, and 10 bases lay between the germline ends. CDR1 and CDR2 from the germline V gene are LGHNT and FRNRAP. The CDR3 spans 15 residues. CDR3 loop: CASGLGQTPTGELFF. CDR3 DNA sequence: TGTGCTAGTGGTTTGGGGCAGACTCCCACCGGGGAGCTGTTTTTT.

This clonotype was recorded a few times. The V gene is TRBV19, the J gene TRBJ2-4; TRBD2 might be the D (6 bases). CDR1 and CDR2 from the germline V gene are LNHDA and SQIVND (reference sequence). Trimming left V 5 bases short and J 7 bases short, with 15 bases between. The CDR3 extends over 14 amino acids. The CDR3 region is CASSSSGLRNIQYF. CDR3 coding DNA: TGTGCCAGTAGTTCCAGCGGGTTGAGGAACATTCAGTACTTC.

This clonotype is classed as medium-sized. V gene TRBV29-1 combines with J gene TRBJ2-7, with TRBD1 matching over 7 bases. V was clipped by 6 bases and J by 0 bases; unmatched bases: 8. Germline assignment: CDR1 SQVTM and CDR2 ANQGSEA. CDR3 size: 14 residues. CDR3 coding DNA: TGCAGCGTCTACTTAGGGACAGCCTCCTACGAGCAGTACTTC. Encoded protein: CSVYLGTASYEQYF.

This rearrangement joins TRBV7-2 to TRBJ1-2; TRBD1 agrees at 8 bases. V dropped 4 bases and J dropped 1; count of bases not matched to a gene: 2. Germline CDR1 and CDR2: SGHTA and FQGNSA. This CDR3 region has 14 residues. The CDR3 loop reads CASSSRGRNYGYTF. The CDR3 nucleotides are TGTGCCAGCAGCTCCAGGGGGCGTAACTATGGCTACACCTTC. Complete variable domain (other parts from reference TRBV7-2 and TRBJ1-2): GAGVSQSPSNKVTEKGKDVELRCDPISGHTALYWYRQSLGQGLEFLIYFQGNSAPDKSGLPSDRFSAERTGGSVSTLTIQRTQQEDSAVYLCASSSRGRNYGYTFGSGTRLTVV.

The CDR3 sequence: CASSDLSGRATNEQFF. DNA for the CDR3: TGTGCCAGCAGTGACCTTAGCGGGAGGGCCACCAATGAGCAGTTCTTC. This chain links TRBV6-1 with TRBJ2-1; 11 positions agree with TRBD2. The germline CDR1 and CDR2 sequences are MNHNS and SASEGT. The CDR3 has 16 amino acids. Unmatched junction bases numbered 7, after V lost 3 bases and J lost 6 bases.

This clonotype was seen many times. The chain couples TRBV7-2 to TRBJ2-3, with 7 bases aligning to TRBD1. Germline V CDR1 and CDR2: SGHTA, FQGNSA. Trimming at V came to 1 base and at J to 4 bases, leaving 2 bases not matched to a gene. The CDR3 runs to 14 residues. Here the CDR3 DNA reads TGTGCCAGCAGCTTAGGACAGGGCTCAGATACGCAGTATTTT. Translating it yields CASSLGQGSDTQYF.

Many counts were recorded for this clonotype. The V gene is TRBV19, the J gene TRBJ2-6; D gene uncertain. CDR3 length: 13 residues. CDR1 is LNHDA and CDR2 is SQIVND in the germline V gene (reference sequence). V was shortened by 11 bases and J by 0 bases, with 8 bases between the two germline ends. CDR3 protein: CACRISGANVLTF. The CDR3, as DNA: TGTGCCTGCCGAATCTCTGGGGCCAACGTCCTGACTTTC.

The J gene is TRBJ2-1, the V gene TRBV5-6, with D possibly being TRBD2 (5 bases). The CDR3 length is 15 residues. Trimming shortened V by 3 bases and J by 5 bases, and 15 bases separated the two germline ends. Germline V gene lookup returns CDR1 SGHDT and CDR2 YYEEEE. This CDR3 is CASSSSRTGNNEQFF. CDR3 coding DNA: TGTGCCAGCAGCTCCTCAAGGACGGGGAACAATGAGCAGTTCTTC.

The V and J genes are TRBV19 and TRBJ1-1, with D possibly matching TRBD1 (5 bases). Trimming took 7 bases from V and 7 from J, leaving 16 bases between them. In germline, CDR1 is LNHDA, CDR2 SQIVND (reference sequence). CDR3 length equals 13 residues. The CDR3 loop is CASMTEGVYEAFF. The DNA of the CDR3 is TGTGCCAGTATGACAGAGGGTGTGTATGAAGCTTTCTTT.

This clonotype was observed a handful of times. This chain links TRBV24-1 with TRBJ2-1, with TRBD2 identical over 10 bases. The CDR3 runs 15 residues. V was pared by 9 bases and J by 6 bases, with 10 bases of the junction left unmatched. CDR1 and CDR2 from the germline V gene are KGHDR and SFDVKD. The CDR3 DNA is TGTGCCACCGGGGTTAGACTAGCGGGTCTCAATGAGCAGTTCTTC. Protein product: CATGVRLAGLNEQFF.

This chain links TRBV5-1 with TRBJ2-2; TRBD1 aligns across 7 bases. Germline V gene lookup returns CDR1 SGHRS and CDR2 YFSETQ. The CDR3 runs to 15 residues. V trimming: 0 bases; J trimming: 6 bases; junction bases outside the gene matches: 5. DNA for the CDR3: TGCGCCAGCAGCTTGGCGACAGGGAAGCCCGGGGAGCTGTTTTTT. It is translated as CASSLATGKPGELFF. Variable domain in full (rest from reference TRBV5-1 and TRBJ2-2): KAGVTQTPRYLIKTRGQQVTLSCSPISGHRSVSWYQQTPGQGLQFLFEYFSETQRNKGNFPGRFSGRQFSNSRSEMNVSTLELGDSALYLCASSLATGKPGELFFGEGSRLTVL.

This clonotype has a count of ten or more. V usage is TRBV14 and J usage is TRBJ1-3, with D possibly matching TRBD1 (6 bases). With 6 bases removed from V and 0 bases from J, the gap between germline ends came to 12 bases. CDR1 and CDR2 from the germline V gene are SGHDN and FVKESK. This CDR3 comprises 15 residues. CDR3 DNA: TGTGCCAGCAGTAGGCAGGGGCTCTCTGGAAACACCATATATTTT. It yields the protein CASSRQGLSGNTIYF. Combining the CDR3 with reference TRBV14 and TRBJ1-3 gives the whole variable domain EAGVTQFPSHSVIEKGQTVTLRCDPISGHDNLYWYRRVMGKEIKFLLHFVKESKQDESGMPNNRFLAERTGGTYSTLKVQPAELEDSGVYFCASSRQGLSGNTIYFGEGSWLTVV.